Presented here are 9 T cell receptor beta chains from one specimen sequenced in a study of blood T cell repertoires in COVID-19. TCRdb's copy holds only in-frame clones and misses some; the assay was immunoSEQ multiplex PCR. The sample consists of more than 60,000 clones, around 83% of them appearing once. Specimen: peripheral blood. These receptors were taken from a man aged 50 to 59 with acute or convalescent COVID-19.

V and J are TRBV7-2 and TRBJ1-2; D possibly corresponds to TRBD1 (5 bases). Germline loops: CDR1 SGHTA, CDR2 FQGNSA. The length of the CDR3 is 14 residues. V was cut by 1 base and J by 6 bases, with 12 bases left in between. The CDR3 DNA sequence: TGTGCCAGCAGCTTAGTGCGTGGGGCAGATGGCTACACCTTC. Residues: CASSLVRGADGYTF.

The rearrangement uses TRBV7-9 and TRBJ1-2, with TRBD1 matching over 8 bases. Germline CDR1 reads SEHNR; CDR2 reads FQNEAQ (reference sequence). This CDR3 comprises 15 residues. With V trimmed by 6 bases and J by 0 bases, 6 bases remained unmatched. The CDR3 DNA reads as TGTGCCAGCAGACAACAGGGGGGAGCTAACTATGGCTACACCTTC. Its protein product is CASRQQGGANYGYTF. Variable domain in full (rest from reference TRBV7-9 and TRBJ1-2): DTGVSQNPRHKITKRGQNVTFRCDPISEHNRLYWYRQTLGQGPEFLTYFQNEAQLEKSRLLSDRFSAERPKGSFSTLEIQRTEQGDSAMYLCASRQQGGANYGYTFGSGTRLTVV.

This sequence joins TRBV30 and TRBJ1-6; tentatively, D is TRBD1 (5 bases). The germline V gene encodes CDR1 GTSNPN and CDR2 SVGIG (reference sequence). This CDR3 has 14 residues. The ends were cut back, 3 bases at V and 9 bases at J, with 15 bases in the middle. The CDR3 DNA follows: TGTGCCTGGAGCACCCAGGGTCTATCTTCACCCCTCCACTTT. Its protein is CAWSTQGLSSPLHF. The full variable domain, its missing parts supplied by reference TRBV30 and TRBJ1-6, is SQTIHQWPATLVQPVGSPLSLECTVEGTSNPNLYWYRQAAGRGLQLLFYSVGIGQISSEVPQNLSASRPQDRQFILSSKKLLLSDSGFYLCAWSTQGLSSPLHFGNGTRLTVT.

The chain recombines TRBV5-6 with TRBJ1-2; TRBD1 aligns across 7 bases. Trimming cost V 3 bases and J 4 bases; bases outside gene matches: 6. The CDR3 is 14 amino acids. Germline CDR1 SGHDT, CDR2 YYEEEE. The CDR3 loop reads CASSWQGGGYGYTF. CDR3 DNA: TGTGCCAGCAGCTGGCAGGGGGGTGGCTATGGCTACACCTTC.

This clone was observed a few times. The chain couples TRBV28 to TRBJ2-7; 9 bases line up with TRBD1. The V gene's germline CDR1 is MDHEN and CDR2 SYDVKM. The CDR3 sequence is 14 residues long. The V and J ends lost 9 bases and 2 bases, in that order; junction bases with no gene match: 8. The CDR3, as DNA: TGTGCCAGTGGGGGGGACAGGGCAACCTACGAGCAGTACTTC. It is translated as CASGGDRATYEQYF. Full variable domain (remainder filled in from reference TRBV28 and TRBJ2-7): DVKVTQSSRYLVKRTGEKVFLECVQDMDHENMFWYRQDPGLGLRLIYFSYDVKMKEKGDIPEGYSVSREKKERFSLILESASTNQTSMYLCASGGDRATYEQYFGPGTRLTVT.

This chain links TRBV7-9 with TRBJ2-7; the D gene is possibly TRBD2 (6 bases). Trimming took 2 bases from V and 3 from J, leaving 17 bases between them. The CDR3 has 16 amino acids. Germline lookup yields CDR1 SEHNR and CDR2 FQNEAQ (reference sequence). The CDR3 protein is CASSLTGVGTHYEQYF. The CDR3 region has the DNA TGTGCCAGCAGCTTAACAGGTGTCGGGACTCACTACGAGCAGTACTTC.

The chain joins TRBV27 to TRBJ1-6, with D tentatively TRBD1 (6 bases). V was cut by 8 bases and J by 8 bases, with 13 bases left in between. The CDR3 spans 13 residues. In germline, CDR1 is MNHEY, CDR2 SMNVEV (reference sequence). The CDR3 DNA reads as TGTGCCAGCCAGGGGCAGGGTCATTCACCCCTCCACTTT. This translates into CASQGQGHSPLHF.

This clone was counted once. The chain has TRBV15 and TRBJ2-2; a weak D match, TRBD2 (6 bases). Trimming pared 0 bases from V and 1 base from J, leaving 12 bases between. CDR1 is LNHNV and CDR2 is YYDKDF in the germline V gene (reference sequence). The CDR3 has 17 amino acids. The CDR3 is CATSRDISAGNTGELFF. The DNA of the CDR3 is TGTGCCACCAGCAGAGATATCTCAGCGGGGAACACCGGGGAGCTGTTTTTT.

The chain uses TRBV7-9 and TRBJ1-2; D call uncertain. The V gene's germline CDR1 is SEHNR and CDR2 FQNEAQ (reference sequence). V was trimmed by 0 bases and J by 4 bases, leaving 6 bases between them. The CDR3 is 13 residues long. The CDR3 region is CASSLARIYGYTF. The DNA of the CDR3 is TGTGCCAGCAGCTTAGCGCGTATCTATGGCTACACCTTC.